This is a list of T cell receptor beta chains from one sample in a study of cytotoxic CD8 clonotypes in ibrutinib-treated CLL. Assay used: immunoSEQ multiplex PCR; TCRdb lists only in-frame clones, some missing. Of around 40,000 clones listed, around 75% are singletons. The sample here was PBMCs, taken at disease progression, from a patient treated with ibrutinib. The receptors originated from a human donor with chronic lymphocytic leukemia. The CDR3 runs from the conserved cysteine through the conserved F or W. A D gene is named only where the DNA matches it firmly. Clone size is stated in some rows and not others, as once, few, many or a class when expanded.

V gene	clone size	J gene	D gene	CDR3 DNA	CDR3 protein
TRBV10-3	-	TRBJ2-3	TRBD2	TGTGCCATCAGTGAGTCAAGCGGGGGACCGAATACGCAGTATTTT	CAISESSGGPNTQYF
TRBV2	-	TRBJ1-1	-	TGTGCCAGCAGTGAAAAAGGGGGTGAGATGAACACTGAAGCTTTCTTT	CASSEKGGEMNTEAFF
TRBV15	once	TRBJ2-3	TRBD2	TGTGCCACCAGCAGAGATGCGGCGGGGGGCCTTAGCACAGATACGCAGTATTTT	CATSRDAAGGLSTDTQYF
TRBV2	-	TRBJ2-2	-	TGTGCCAGCAGTGACCCGGACAGAAACACCGGGGAGCTGTTTTTT	CASSDPDRNTGELFF
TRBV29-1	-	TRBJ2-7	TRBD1	TGCAGCGTTCGACAGGGGGACGTCGAGCAGTACTTC	CSVRQGDVEQYF
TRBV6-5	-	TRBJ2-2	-	TGTGCCAGCAGTTACCTCCTCACCTCGCGGACCGGGGAGCTGTTTTTT	CASSYLLTSRTGELFF
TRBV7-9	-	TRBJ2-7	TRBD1	TGTGCCAGCAGCTTAGGGACAGGGACTTCCTACGAGCAGTACTTC	CASSLGTGTSYEQYF
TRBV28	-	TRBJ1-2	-	TGTGCCACAGGGGACCGGGGTTATGGCTACACCTTC	CATGDRGYGYTF
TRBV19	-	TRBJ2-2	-	TGTGCCAGTAGTATAGTTGGACAGACCGGGGAGCTGTTTTTT	CASSIVGQTGELFF
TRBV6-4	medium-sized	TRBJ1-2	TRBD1	TGTGCCAGCAGCGCGGACAGGGGCTATGGCTACACCTTC	CASSADRGYGYTF
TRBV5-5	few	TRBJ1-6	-	TGTGCCAGCAGCCGGAGTCCTCGGGATAATTCACCCCTCCACTTT	CASSRSPRDNSPLHF
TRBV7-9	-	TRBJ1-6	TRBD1	TGTGCCGCACAGACCGGGACAGGGAATTCACCCCTCCACTTT	CAAQTGTGNSPLHF
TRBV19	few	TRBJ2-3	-	TGTGCCAGTAGTATGGCCGGGATTAGCACAGATACGCAGTATTTT	CASSMAGISTDTQYF
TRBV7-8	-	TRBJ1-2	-	TGTGCCAGCAGCCCAATTGGCTATGGCTACACCTTC	CASSPIGYGYTF
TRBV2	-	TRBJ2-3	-	TGTGCCAGCAGGGGCGGAGGGGGCAGGTCAGATACGCAGTATTTT	CASRGGGGRSDTQYF
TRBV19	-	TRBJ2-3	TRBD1	TGTGCCAGTAGTAGGACAGGGATCACAGATACGCAGTATTTT	CASSRTGITDTQYF
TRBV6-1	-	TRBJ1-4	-	TGTGCCAGCAGTGAAGCGCTTCGGGGGACATATGAAAAACTGTTTTTT	CASSEALRGTYEKLFF
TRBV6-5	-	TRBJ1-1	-	TGTGCCAGCAGTTACTGGTCAGGGACCATGAACACTGAAGCTTTCTTT	CASSYWSGTMNTEAFF
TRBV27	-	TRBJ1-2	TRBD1	TGTGCCAGCACCCCCCGACAGGGGGCCTATGGCTACACCTTC	CASTPRQGAYGYTF
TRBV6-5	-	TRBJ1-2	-	TGTGCCAGCAGTTACTCCCGCGAGGGGAGGGGCTACACCTTC	CASSYSREGRGYTF
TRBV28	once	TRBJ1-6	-	TGTGCCAGCAGTCCCCGATTGGCCTCGACAAATTCACCCCTCCACTTT	CASSPRLASTNSPLHF